This T cell receptor (beta chain) was sequenced in a study of T cell responses to AZD1222 COVID-19 vaccine. CDR1 is MDHEN and CDR2 is SYDVKM in the germline V gene. The CDR3 loop spans 13 amino acids. V lost 5 bases to trimming and J lost 8 bases, with 13 bases between them. Findings and limits, study-wide: Of spike-specific TCRs, nearly half reportedly target regions left unmutated in variants.

The table lists this clone with a few counts. Its cognate antigen is unknown. Assay used: immunoSEQ multiplex PCR; TCRdb lists only in-frame clones, some missing. The table shows about 120,000 clones, with roughly 87% occurring only once. Source: peripheral blood, taken on day 0 of AZD1222 vaccination. The rearrangement uses TRBV28 and TRBJ1-3, with D perhaps TRBD1 (5 bases). The TCR originated in an adult in good health. CDR3 nucleotides: TGTGCCAGCAGTGGTTCAGGGTTAGACACCATATATTTT. Protein product: CASSGSGLDTIYF.